These 30 T cell receptor beta chains were sequenced from one sample in a study of OX40 agonist ivuxolimab in advanced cancers. Produced via immunoSEQ multiplex PCR; TCRdb's table is partial and in-frame only. The table shows approximately 73,000 clones, with just over 85% occurring only once. The sequenced sample was CD4+ or CD8+ T cells sorted from blood, obtained in a trial of the OX40 agonist ivuxolimab. The receptors derive from an adult with an advanced solid tumor such as melanoma, head and neck, liver or kidney cancer.

The chain combines TRBV6-5 with TRBJ2-7, with a tentative D call TRBD1 (5 bases). V dropped 4 bases and J dropped 2 bases, with 18 bases sitting between them. CDR3 length: 16 residues. Germline values: CDR1 MNHEY, CDR2 SVGAGI. CDR3 bases: TGTGCCAGCAGTTTCCTTCGGCAGGGCTTCGCCTACGAGCAGTACTTC. Its protein is CASSFLRQGFAYEQYF.

This chain connects TRBV4-1 to TRBJ2-7; 7 positions agree with TRBD1. V was pared by 0 bases and J by 5 bases, with 13 bases of the junction left unmatched. The CDR3 is 17 residues long. From germline, CDR1 is MGHRA and CDR2 YSYEKL. The CDR3 sequence: CASSQDEGVAGGDEQYF. The CDR3 DNA follows: TGCGCCAGCAGCCAAGATGAGGGGGTGGCAGGGGGTGACGAGCAGTACTTC.

V is TRBV19 and J is TRBJ2-5; 7 bases are shared with TRBD1. After removal of 1 base from V and 5 bases from J, the junction contained 4 bases not matched to a gene. This CDR3 is built from 14 residues. Looked up from germline, CDR1 is LNHDA and CDR2 is SQIVND (reference sequence). This CDR3 reads CASSIGTGGETQYF. Written as DNA, the CDR3 is TGTGCCAGTAGTATAGGGACAGGCGGGGAGACCCAGTACTTC.

The rearrangement uses TRBV28 and TRBJ1-1, with D perhaps TRBD1 (6 bases). Trimming removed 6 bases at V and 6 bases at J, with 26 bases between. The CDR3 is 17 amino acids. The V gene's germline CDR1 is MDHEN and CDR2 SYDVKM. CDR3: CASSPFWLQGRKAEAFF. In DNA, the CDR3 is TGTGCCAGCAGCCCCTTCTGGCTCCAGGGGAGGAAGGCTGAAGCTTTCTTT.

The genes are TRBV7-3 and TRBJ1-2; no clear D gene. Germline V gene sequence: CDR1 SGHTA, CDR2 FQGTGA. This CDR3 has 12 amino acids. V lost 5 bases and J lost 8, with 12 bases in between. The CDR3 DNA is TGTGCCAGCAGCCCCCTGGTGGGAGGCTACACCTTC. Translated, it gives CASSPLVGGYTF.

This chain uses TRBV28 with TRBJ1-4; 8 bases fit TRBD1. The CDR3 covers 13 residues. V lost 7 bases and J lost 5; bases outside the gene matches: 3. Germline CDR1 is MDHEN and CDR2 is SYDVKM. In nucleotides, the CDR3 is TGTGCCAGCAAACCAGGGGGCAATGAAAAACTGTTTTTT. Protein product: CASKPGGNEKLFF.

The genes are TRBV9 and TRBJ2-6; TRBD1 aligns across 8 bases. This CDR3 is built from 18 residues. V lost 3 bases, J lost 0 bases, and 8 bases stayed unmatched. Per the germline V gene, CDR1 is SGDLS and CDR2 is YYNGEE. The CDR3 DNA sequence: TGTGCCAGCAGCGGCGAAACAGGGGGGTACTCTGGGGCCAACGTCCTGACTTTC. Residues: CASSGETGGYSGANVLTF.

The rearrangement uses TRBV4-1 and TRBJ2-5; 11 bases match TRBD1. CDR1 and CDR2 (germline): MGHRA, YSYEKL. The CDR3 consists of 17 residues. Trimming at V came to 3 bases and at J to 4 bases, leaving 10 bases not matched to a gene. CDR3 nucleotide sequence: TGCGCCAGCAGCCAGGACTACCCGGGACAGGGGGGAGAGACCCAGTACTTC. Residues: CASSQDYPGQGGETQYF.

The chain employs TRBV4-1 and TRBJ1-4; D ambiguous. The CDR3 runs 15 residues. The germline V gene encodes CDR1 MGHRA and CDR2 YSYEKL. Trimming cost V 4 bases and J 0 bases, with 9 bases left between them. The CDR3 region has the DNA TGCGCCAGCAGCCGTGCGGGAGCAACTAATGAAAAACTGTTTTTT. It specifies CASSRAGATNEKLFF.

This clone is a singleton in its sample. The gene calls are TRBV28 and TRBJ1-1; D perhaps matches TRBD1 (6 bases). Trimming took off 7 bases at V and 6 bases at J, with 18 bases between the two ends. The CDR3 consists of 14 residues. Germline values: CDR1 MDHEN, CDR2 SYDVKM. CDR3 residues: CASIRRVRGAEAFF. The CDR3 coding sequence is TGTGCCAGCATCCGGCGGGTTAGGGGGGCTGAAGCTTTCTTT.

This chain joins TRBV19 and TRBJ2-7, with 9 bases fitting TRBD1. The ends lost 5 bases at V and 4 bases at J; junction bases unmatched: 9. Germline V gene data show CDR1 as LNHDA and CDR2 as SQIVND (reference sequence). CDR3 size: 15 residues. The CDR3 bases are TGTGCCAGTAGTGTCCCGGGACAGGGAGAGTACGAGCAGTACTTC. Translating gives CASSVPGQGEYEQYF.

Written as DNA, the CDR3 is TGTGCCAGCACGTCCCGGAGCAATCAGCCCCAGCATTTT. Translation: CASTSRSNQPQHF. The chain has TRBV28 and TRBJ1-5, with D unresolved. The CDR3 contains 13 residues. V was pared by 7 bases and J by 1 base, with 8 bases between. From germline, CDR1 is MDHEN and CDR2 SYDVKM.

CDR3 nucleotides: TGTGCCAGCAGTTCCAATACAGGGGTTTTAGAGACCCAGTACTTC. It yields the protein CASSSNTGVLETQYF. J is TRBJ2-5 and V is TRBV6-5; 7 bases line up with TRBD1. The CDR3 is 15 amino acids. V lost 4 bases to trimming and J lost 4 bases; unmatched junction nucleotides: 9. The germline gives CDR1 MNHEY, CDR2 SVGAGI.

The chain employs TRBV5-5 and TRBJ1-1; D unresolved. V shed 0 bases and J shed 1 base, with 10 bases lying between them. The CDR3 sequence is 15 residues long. The germline CDR1 and CDR2 sequences are SGHKS and YYEKEE (reference sequence). CDR3 amino acids: CASSLGSAQNTEAFF. In DNA form, the CDR3 reads TGTGCCAGCAGCTTGGGTTCCGCCCAGAACACTGAAGCTTTCTTT.

The chain carries TRBV7-9 and TRBJ2-3; D is ambiguous. CDR3 length equals 16 residues. Germline CDR1 and CDR2: SEHNR and FQNEAQ (reference sequence). Trimming cost V 7 bases and J 2 bases, with 19 bases left between them. The CDR3 coding sequence is TGTGCCAGCAACACACCAAGCCCTACCGTCACAGATACGCAGTATTTT. Its protein product is CASNTPSPTVTDTQYF.

The chain has TRBV5-1 and TRBJ2-2; 8 bases map to TRBD2. After removal of 5 bases from V and 3 bases from J, the junction contained 9 bases not matched to a gene. The germline V gene has CDR1 SGHRS and CDR2 YFSETQ. This CDR3 comprises 16 residues. CDR3 nucleotides: TGCGCCAGCAGACCTAGCGCCGGGGGGGACACCGGGGAGCTGTTTTTT. Its protein product is CASRPSAGGDTGELFF.

This clone has a handful of counts. The rearrangement uses TRBV5-1 and TRBJ1-4; the D is unclear. V dropped 4 bases and J dropped 2 bases, with 15 bases sitting between them. Germline CDR1 and CDR2: SGHRS and YFSETQ. The CDR3 contains 16 residues. CDR3 bases: TGCGCCAGCAGCAAGAACATGGGAGCGACTAATGAAAAACTGTTTTTT. Its protein is CASSKNMGATNEKLFF.

The chain employs TRBV11-3 and TRBJ2-1, with 9 bases lining up with TRBD1. Germline V gene lookup returns CDR1 SGHNT and CDR2 YENEEA. CDR3 length: 16 residues. V gave up 5 bases and J gave up 2 bases; unmatched junction bases: 7. The CDR3 DNA is TGTGCCAGCAGCCCCCGACAGGGGGACGCCTACAATGAGCAGTTCTTC. Translation gives CASSPRQGDAYNEQFF.

The rearrangement uses TRBV18 and TRBJ1-3, with unresolved D. With 4 bases removed from V and 3 bases from J, the gap between germline ends came to 16 bases. The V gene's germline CDR1 is KGHSH and CDR2 LQKENI. The CDR3 has 16 residues. DNA for the CDR3: TGTGCCAGCTCACTATCCACGGGTGGCGGTGGAAACACCATATATTTT. Its protein is CASSLSTGGGGNTIYF.

The rearrangement uses TRBV28 and TRBJ1-3, with D possibly being TRBD1 (6 bases). Trimming removed 4 bases from V and 7 bases from J, with 17 bases in between. In germline, CDR1 is MDHEN, CDR2 SYDVKM. This CDR3 contains 15 residues. In nucleotides, the CDR3 is TGTGCCAGCAGTTCTAGTTACAGGGTTGGGAACACCATATATTTT. The encoded protein is CASSSSYRVGNTIYF.

V gene TRBV10-2 combines with J gene TRBJ2-2, with D possibly TRBD1 on 6 matching bases. CDR3 length: 14 amino acids. CDR1 and CDR2 (germline): WSHSY, SAAADI. V lost 6 bases and J lost 5, with 13 bases in between. CDR3 nucleotide sequence: TGCGCCAGCAGGGCCGACAGGAGGACCGGGGAGCTGTTTTTT. This gives the protein CASRADRRTGELFF.

CDR3 residues: CASSQPGTGDNQPQHF. For the CDR3, the DNA is TGTGCCAGCAGCCAACCTGGGACAGGGGACAATCAGCCCCAGCATTTT. The chain employs TRBV14 and TRBJ1-5; TRBD1 matches 10 bases. Trimming cost V 2 bases and J 3 bases; bases outside gene matches: 4. From germline, CDR1 is SGHDN and CDR2 FVKESK. The CDR3 loop spans 16 amino acids.

The J gene is TRBJ1-5, the V gene TRBV5-1, with TRBD1 as a possible D gene (6 bases). Germline V gene sequence: CDR1 SGHRS, CDR2 YFSETQ. V lost 0 bases, J lost 7 bases, and 11 bases lay in between. This CDR3 has 14 amino acids. CDR3 DNA sequence: TGCGCCAGCAGCTTGGGACAGGCGGGGCAGCCCCAGCATTTT. It yields the protein CASSLGQAGQPQHF. Combining the CDR3 with reference TRBV5-1 and TRBJ1-5 gives the whole variable domain KAGVTQTPRYLIKTRGQQVTLSCSPISGHRSVSWYQQTPGQGLQFLFEYFSETQRNKGNFPGRFSGRQFSNSRSEMNVSTLELGDSALYLCASSLGQAGQPQHFGDGTRLSIL.

The rearrangement links TRBV6-6 to TRBJ1-6; D perhaps matches TRBD1 (6 bases). Trimming removed 6 bases from V and 4 bases from J, with 16 bases in between. Germline V gene data show CDR1 as MNHNY and CDR2 as SVGAGI (reference sequence). The CDR3 extends over 16 amino acids. The CDR3 reads CASRQGQGLYNSPLHF. CDR3 in DNA: TGTGCCAGCAGACAGGGTCAGGGGCTATATAATTCACCCCTCCACTTT.

The J gene is TRBJ2-1, the V gene TRBV29-1, with unresolved D. Germline V gives CDR1 SQVTM, CDR2 ANQGSEA. V shed 4 bases and J shed 5 bases, with 12 bases lying between them. This CDR3 comprises 13 residues. In DNA, the CDR3 is TGCAGCGTTGGTGGTTCCGGCCACAATGAGCAGTTCTTC. This encodes CSVGGSGHNEQFF.

In its sample, this clone was seen once. The chain employs TRBV2 and TRBJ1-5, with 8 bases identical to TRBD1. This CDR3 spans 14 amino acids. V lost 4 bases to trimming and J lost 1 base; unmatched junction nucleotides: 0. In germline, CDR1 is SNHLY, CDR2 FYNNEI. The CDR3 here is CASSGQGSNQPQHF. The CDR3 DNA follows: TGTGCCAGCAGTGGACAGGGGAGCAATCAGCCCCAGCATTTT. The complete variable domain, with remaining parts taken from reference TRBV2 and TRBJ1-5, reads EPEVTQTPSHQVTQMGQEVILRCVPISNHLYFYWYRQILGQKVEFLVSFYNNEISEKSEIFDDQFSVERPDGSNFTLKIRSTKLEDSAMYFCASSGQGSNQPQHFGDGTRLSIL.

The chain links TRBV7-6 to TRBJ1-5; D remains unclear. The CDR3 loop spans 12 amino acids. Deletions cut 3 bases from V and 8 bases from J, with 8 bases between. Germline CDR1 and CDR2: SGHVS and FNYEAQ. This CDR3 reads CASSFAGEPQHF. As DNA, the CDR3 is TGTGCCAGCAGCTTTGCGGGTGAGCCCCAGCATTTT.

This chain joins TRBV18 and TRBJ1-2, with 7 bases matching TRBD1. The CDR3 spans 16 residues. Germline V gene sequence: CDR1 KGHSH, CDR2 LQKENI. V gave up 4 bases and J gave up 1 base; unmatched junction bases: 9. The CDR3 is CASSREPGGRNYGYTF. The CDR3 DNA is TGTGCCAGCTCACGAGAACCAGGGGGACGTAACTATGGCTACACCTTC.

The chain couples TRBV6-4 to TRBJ2-7; 11 nucleotides match TRBD2. The V gene's germline CDR1 is MRHNA and CDR2 SNTAGT. The CDR3 spans 15 residues. After removal of 6 bases from V and 0 bases from J, the junction contained 4 bases not matched to a gene. The CDR3 loop reads CASSVLAGASYEQYF. The CDR3 DNA follows: TGTGCCAGCAGCGTACTAGCGGGGGCCTCCTACGAGCAGTACTTC.

The chain recombines TRBV5-6 with TRBJ1-2; D is possibly TRBD1 (5 bases). The CDR3 is 15 amino acids. Trimming left V 4 bases short and J 2 bases short, with 15 bases between. From germline, CDR1 is SGHDT and CDR2 YYEEEE. The CDR3 DNA reads as TGTGCCAGCAGCCTAAAGGCGACAGTGAACTATGGCTACACCTTC. Its translation: CASSLKATVNYGYTF.